Given below is one T cell receptor beta chain in context. Its antigen remains unidentified. The record originates from a study of cytomegalovirus exposure and HLA in healthy donors. Across the whole study: In a later analysis, the roughly 120 validation repertoires were reported to have used the same platform as the roughly 670 first-cohort repertoires.

The CDR3 spans 17 residues. Germline V gives CDR1 SGHAT, CDR2 FQNNGV. Trimming at V came to 0 bases and at J to 4 bases, leaving 8 bases not matched to a gene. Sequencing was performed with immunoSEQ multiplex PCR; in TCRdb, only in-frame clones are kept and a portion is missing. This table has just under 150,000 clones, roughly 87% appearing once. Regarding the study as a whole: Reports showed the classifier diagnosing cytomegalovirus status with high specificity and sensitivity.

The sequenced sample consisted of PBMCs. V usage is TRBV11-2 and J usage is TRBJ2-5; 10 bases match TRBD1. The receptor's source is a man aged 18 to 35 in good health and CMV-seropositive. The CDR3 loop is CASSLEYGTGVRETQYF. DNA for the CDR3: TGTGCCAGCAGCTTAGAATATGGGACAGGGGTAAGAGAGACCCAGTACTTC.